This TCR beta chain was sequenced in a study of cytomegalovirus exposure and HLA in healthy donors. There are 12 residues in the CDR3. The V and J ends lost 6 bases and 0 bases respectively, with 8 bases between them. Germline values: CDR1 SQVTM, CDR2 ANQGSEA. TCRdb keeps only in-frame clones here, not all; method: immunoSEQ multiplex PCR. Of roughly 260,000 clones listed, 90% were seen once; the top ten hold 0.35% to 0.4%. The source of this sequence is a woman between 18 and 30 years old in good health and CMV-seronegative. The V and J genes are TRBV29-1 and TRBJ1-2; no clear D. What was sequenced was PBMCs. CDR3 amino acids: CSVTAANYGYTF. For the CDR3, the DNA is TGCAGCGTCACAGCTGCTAACTATGGCTACACCTTC.